This record covers a single T cell receptor beta chain. Only in-frame clones appear in the TCRdb table, and some are missing; sequencing was by immunoSEQ multiplex PCR. The data contain 110,000 to 150,000 clones, about 87% of them singletons. Trimming took 0 bases from V and 5 from J, leaving 22 bases between them. Per the germline V gene, CDR1 is MGHRA and CDR2 is YSYEKL. CDR3 length equals 18 residues. The data derive from a study of cytomegalovirus exposure and HLA in healthy donors. The sequence was collected from a woman in her twenties or thirties in good health and CMV-seropositive. The specimen was PBMCs. This chain joins TRBV4-1 and TRBJ2-5; D is possibly TRBD2 (5 bases). DNA for the CDR3: TGCGCCAGCAGCCAAGATGAGGTCGGCGTGAGGGATGGTGAGACCCAGTACTTC. It is translated as CASSQDEVGVRDGETQYF.